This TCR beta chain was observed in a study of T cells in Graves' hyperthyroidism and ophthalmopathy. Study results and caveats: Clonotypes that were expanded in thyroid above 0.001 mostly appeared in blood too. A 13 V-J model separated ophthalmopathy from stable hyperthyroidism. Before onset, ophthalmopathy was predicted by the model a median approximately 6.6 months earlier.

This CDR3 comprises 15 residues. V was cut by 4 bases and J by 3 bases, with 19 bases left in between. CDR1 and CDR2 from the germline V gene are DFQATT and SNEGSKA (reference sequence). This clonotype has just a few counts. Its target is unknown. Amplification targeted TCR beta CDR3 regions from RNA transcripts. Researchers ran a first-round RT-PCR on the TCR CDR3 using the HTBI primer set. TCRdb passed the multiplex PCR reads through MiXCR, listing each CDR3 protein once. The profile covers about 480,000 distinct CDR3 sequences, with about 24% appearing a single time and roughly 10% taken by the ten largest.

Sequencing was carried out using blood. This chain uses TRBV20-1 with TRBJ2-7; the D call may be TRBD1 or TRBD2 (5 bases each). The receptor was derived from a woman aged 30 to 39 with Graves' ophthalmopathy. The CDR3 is CSATPGLPVDYEQYF. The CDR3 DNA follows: TGCAGTGCTACCCCGGGGCTCCCGGTGGACTACGAGCAGTACTTC.